This TCR beta chain was captured by sequencing in a study of early stage breast cancer tumors. Study-wide context: ER+/PR+/HER2- status applied to about 70% of the 16 invasive breast tumors. Average read coverage per sample was around 10-fold.

Points from the study as a whole: Compared with adjacent normal breast tissue, tumors showed approximately 2.5-fold greater T cell density and higher clonality. Most shared enriched TCRB sequences were commonly generated ones.

Notes on this clone: Its antigen remains unidentified.

This CDR3 is 18 amino acids long. Germline values: CDR1 KGHSH, CDR2 LQKENI. V lost 6 bases and J 1 base, leaving 24 bases between the germline ends. Sequencing used immunoSEQ multiplex PCR; TCRdb keeps in-frame clones, though not all of them. The sample comprises under 75,000 clones, about three quarters of which are singletons, and roughly 3.4% rests with the top ten. Source material: blood. This chain uses TRBV18 with TRBJ1-1; perhaps TRBD1 as D (5 bases). The sequence derives from a person younger than 45 with breast cancer. In DNA, the CDR3 is TGTGCCAGCTCGCCTTGGGGCAGTTGGGTCGGTGGGAACACTGAAGCTTTCTTT. It encodes CASSPWGSWVGGNTEAFF.